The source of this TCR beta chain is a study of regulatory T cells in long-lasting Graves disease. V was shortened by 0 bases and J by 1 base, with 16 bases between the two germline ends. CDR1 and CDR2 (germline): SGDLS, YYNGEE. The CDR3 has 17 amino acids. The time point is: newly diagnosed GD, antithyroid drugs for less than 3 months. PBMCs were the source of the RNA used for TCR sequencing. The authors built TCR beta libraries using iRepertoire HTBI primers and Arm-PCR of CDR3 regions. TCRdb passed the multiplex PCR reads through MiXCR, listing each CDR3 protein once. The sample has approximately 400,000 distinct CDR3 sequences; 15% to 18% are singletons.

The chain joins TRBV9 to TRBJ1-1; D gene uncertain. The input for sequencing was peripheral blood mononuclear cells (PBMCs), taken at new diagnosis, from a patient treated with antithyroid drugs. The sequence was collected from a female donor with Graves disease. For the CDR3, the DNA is TGTGCCAGCAGCGTAGGAGTAACAGCTGCCGGGAACACTGAAGCTTTCTTT. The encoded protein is CASSVGVTAAGNTEAFF.